Below, 25 T cell receptor beta chains from the same sample are listed, as sequenced in a study of cytomegalovirus exposure and HLA in healthy donors. The PCR used 60 Vbeta and 13 Jbeta primers. TCRdb keeps only in-frame clones here, not all; method: immunoSEQ multiplex PCR. The sample has some 200,000 clones; approximately 80% are singletons. Sequenced material: PBMCs. Receptors were obtained from a girl aged 2 to 10 in good health and CMV-seronegative.

This chain joins TRBV29-1 and TRBJ1-1, with 11 bases fitting TRBD1. V was clipped by 3 bases and J by 1 base; unmatched bases: 7. The CDR3 extends over 16 amino acids. The V gene's germline CDR1 is SQVTM and CDR2 ANQGSEA. Here the CDR3 reads CSVDVRTGGRNTEAFF. CDR3 DNA: TGCAGCGTTGACGTACGGACAGGGGGCAGGAACACTGAAGCTTTCTTT.

The genes are TRBV29-1 and TRBJ1-1, with D unresolved. Trimming pared 3 bases from V and 5 bases from J, leaving 19 bases between. There are 15 residues in the CDR3. From germline, CDR1 is SQVTM and CDR2 ANQGSEA. CDR3 in DNA: TGCAGCGTTGACGTGAGTGAGGGATTGTGGACTGAAGCTTTCTTT. Translation: CSVDVSEGLWTEAFF.

The rearrangement links TRBV5-6 to TRBJ2-2; D is possibly TRBD2 (6 bases). Germline loops: CDR1 SGHDT, CDR2 YYEEEE. The V end was cut by 1 base, the J end by 7 bases, with 14 bases between. CDR3 length equals 15 residues. This CDR3 reads CASSLWWGDDGELFF. The CDR3 DNA is TGTGCCAGCAGCTTGTGGTGGGGGGACGACGGGGAGCTGTTTTTT.

This chain uses TRBV5-1 with TRBJ1-4; D unresolved. Germline CDR1 reads SGHRS; CDR2 reads YFSETQ. The CDR3 is made up of 14 amino acids. The V gene lost 0 bases and the J gene lost 2 bases, with 5 bases spanning the gap. DNA for the CDR3: TGCGCCAGCAGCTTGGGAGGGACTAATGAAAAACTGTTTTTT. Translation gives CASSLGGTNEKLFF.

This clone was counted a few times. V usage is TRBV7-2 and J usage is TRBJ1-2; no clear D. The germline V gene encodes CDR1 SGHTA and CDR2 FQGNSA. The CDR3 is made up of 12 amino acids. Between the trimmed V and J ends, which lost 5 bases and 5 bases, there was a span of 9 bases. CDR3 in DNA: TGTGCCAGCAGCCTACTTCCGTATGGCTACACCTTC. Amino acid sequence: CASSLLPYGYTF.

The chain links TRBV9 to TRBJ2-5; 11 bases fit TRBD2. The germline V gene encodes CDR1 SGDLS and CDR2 YYNGEE. The J segment lost 0 bases and the V segment lost 6 bases, leaving 4 bases of the junction unmatched. The CDR3 is 15 amino acids. The CDR3, as DNA: TGTGCCAGCACCCGACTAGCGGGGAACCAAGAGACCCAGTACTTC. Translation gives CASTRLAGNQETQYF.

The V gene is TRBV6-5, the J gene TRBJ2-3, with no clear D. The J call may not be correct, given that the DNA end is closer to TRBJ1-5. Germline V gene sequence: CDR1 MNHEY, CDR2 SVGAGI. This CDR3 is 13 amino acids long. CDR3 residues: CASSYLGADTQHF. In DNA, the CDR3 is TGTGCCAGCAGTTACTTGGGCGCAGATACGCAGCATTTT.

The rearrangement uses TRBV9 and TRBJ2-2; 15 bases match TRBD2. Germline CDR1 and CDR2: SGDLS and YYNGEE. The V gene end was trimmed by 5 bases and the J gene end by 7 bases; junction bases not matched to a gene: 12. This CDR3 is 18 amino acids long. CDR3 in DNA: TGTGCCAGCAGTGTCAGGACTAGCGGGGGGGCTATGGTCGGGGAGCTGTTTTTT. It specifies CASSVRTSGGAMVGELFF.

This chain joins TRBV27 and TRBJ2-7; TRBD1 aligns across 10 bases. Germline loops: CDR1 MNHEY, CDR2 SMNVEV (reference sequence). The CDR3 loop spans 16 amino acids. The trim removed 3 bases at V and 0 bases at J, leaving 5 bases unmatched. The CDR3 bases are TGTGCCAGCAGTTTGTCGGGACAGGGGTTCTCCTACGAGCAGTACTTC. It translates to CASSLSGQGFSYEQYF.

The V and J genes are TRBV21-1 and TRBJ1-1. TRBV21-1 is a documented pseudogene. CDR3 length equals 16 residues. The CDR3: CASSIPQLAGNTEAFF. The CDR3 DNA reads as TGTGCCAGCAGCATCCCCCAGTTGGCGGGTAACACTGAAGCTTTCTTT.

This chain uses TRBV13 with TRBJ1-2; D is perhaps TRBD1 (6 bases). Germline assignment: CDR1 PRHDT and CDR2 FYEKMQ (reference sequence). This CDR3 spans 16 amino acids. With 0 bases removed from V and 5 bases from J, the gap between germline ends came to 16 bases. CDR3: CASSLGLWGQAYGYTF. The CDR3 region has the DNA TGTGCCAGCAGCTTAGGCCTGTGGGGGCAGGCGTATGGCTACACCTTC. Based on the CDR3 plus reference TRBV13 and TRBJ1-2, the full variable domain is AAGVIQSPRHLIKEKRETATLKCYPIPRHDTVYWYQQGPGQDPQFLISFYEKMQSDKGSIPDRFSAQQFSDYHSELNMSSLELGDSALYFCASSLGLWGQAYGYTFGSGTRLTVV.

This clone was counted a single time. V usage is TRBV7-9 and J usage is TRBJ1-1, with 7 bases aligning to TRBD1. The V segment lost 5 bases and the J segment 0 bases; nucleotides outside the gene matches: 3. Germline CDR1 is SEHNR and CDR2 is FQNEAQ (reference sequence). The CDR3 length is 14 residues. The CDR3 DNA reads TGTGCCAGCAGCCGGGACAGAGTGAACACTGAAGCTTTCTTT. It translates to CASSRDRVNTEAFF. Drawing the rest from reference TRBV7-9 and TRBJ1-1, the complete variable domain is DTGVSQNPRHKITKRGQNVTFRCDPISEHNRLYWYRQTLGQGPEFLTYFQNEAQLEKSRLLSDRFSAERPKGSFSTLEIQRTEQGDSAMYLCASSRDRVNTEAFFGQGTRLTVV.

This sequence joins TRBV18 and TRBJ1-4; no definite D call. Germline V lookup: CDR1 KGHSH, CDR2 LQKENI. The CDR3 runs 14 residues. V gave up 6 bases and J gave up 0 bases, with 8 bases separating them. The CDR3 loop reads CASSDNPTNEKLFF. The CDR3 bases are TGTGCCAGCTCCGACAATCCAACTAATGAAAAACTGTTTTTT.

This rearrangement joins TRBV10-2 to TRBJ1-1; D is unclear. The V gene lost 4 bases and the J gene lost 3 bases, with 12 bases spanning the gap. Germline CDR1 and CDR2: WSHSY and SAAADI. The CDR3 has 14 amino acids. The DNA for the CDR3 is TGCGCCAGCAGTGTTACACCCCTGGACACTGAAGCTTTCTTT. Residues: CASSVTPLDTEAFF.

The chain links TRBV2 to TRBJ1-1; TRBD1 might be the D (5 bases). The germline V gene encodes CDR1 SNHLY and CDR2 FYNNEI. Trimming left V 1 base short and J 0 bases short, with 21 bases between. The CDR3 length is 19 residues. The CDR3 reads CASSEGSRSWTRMNTEAFF. The CDR3 DNA reads as TGTGCCAGCAGTGAAGGTTCGCGATCCTGGACAAGGATGAACACTGAAGCTTTCTTT. The full variable domain, with the rest looked up from reference TRBV2 and TRBJ1-1, is EPEVTQTPSHQVTQMGQEVILRCVPISNHLYFYWYRQILGQKVEFLVSFYNNEISEKSEIFDDQFSVERPDGSNFTLKIRSTKLEDSAMYFCASSEGSRSWTRMNTEAFFGQGTRLTVV.

This chain joins TRBV25-1 and TRBJ2-3, with 10 bases fitting TRBD2. Germline values: CDR1 MGHDK, CDR2 SYGVNS. V gave up 3 bases and J gave up 7 bases; unmatched junction bases: 7. This CDR3 region has 15 residues. CDR3 nucleotide sequence: TGTGCCAGCAGTGAGTGGGCTAGCGGGAGTAATACGCAGTATTTT. It yields the protein CASSEWASGSNTQYF.

The chain links TRBV4-1 to TRBJ1-1, with D hard to call. The CDR3 has 11 amino acids. From germline, CDR1 is MGHRA and CDR2 YSYEKL. V shed 1 base and J shed 7 bases, with 4 bases lying between them. The CDR3 nucleotides read TGCGCCAGCAGCCAAGGACTTGAAGCTTTCTTT. This translates into CASSQGLEAFF.

This clone was picked up one time. This sequence joins TRBV5-1 and TRBJ2-2; 8 positions agree with TRBD2. CDR1 is SGHRS and CDR2 is YFSETQ in the germline V gene. V dropped 9 bases and J dropped 2; count of bases not matched to a gene: 6. This CDR3 has 14 residues. The chain's CDR3 is CATTGTSNTGELFF. In nucleotides, the CDR3 is TGCGCCACAACCGGGACTAGTAACACCGGGGAGCTGTTTTTT.

The rearrangement uses TRBV2 and TRBJ1-2, with 8 bases aligning to TRBD1. The trim removed 5 bases at V and 6 bases at J, leaving 5 bases unmatched. The CDR3 runs 13 residues. Germline-derived CDR1 and CDR2 are SNHLY and FYNNEI. In nucleotides, the CDR3 is TGTGCCAGCAGTACGGACAGGGTGGATGGCTACACCTTC. It translates to CASSTDRVDGYTF. The entire variable domain, with the rest obtained from reference TRBV2 and TRBJ1-2, is as follows: EPEVTQTPSHQVTQMGQEVILRCVPISNHLYFYWYRQILGQKVEFLVSFYNNEISEKSEIFDDQFSVERPDGSNFTLKIRSTKLEDSAMYFCASSTDRVDGYTFGSGTRLTVV.

The V call is TRBV27, the J call TRBJ1-1; tentative D call: TRBD1 (5 bases). V gave up 3 bases and J gave up 7 bases, with 12 bases separating them. The germline gives CDR1 MNHEY, CDR2 SMNVEV (reference sequence). The CDR3 spans 13 residues. CDR3 sequence: CASSLSFQGEAFF. In DNA form, the CDR3 reads TGTGCCAGCAGTTTGTCCTTCCAGGGTGAAGCTTTCTTT.

The chain links TRBV5-1 to TRBJ2-7; tentatively, D is TRBD2 (5 bases). Trimming pared 6 bases from V and 3 bases from J, leaving 7 bases between. Germline V gives CDR1 SGHRS, CDR2 YFSETQ. CDR3 length: 11 amino acids. The CDR3 is CASTRGYEQYF. CDR3 DNA sequence: TGCGCCAGCACCCGGGGCTACGAGCAGTACTTC.

The chain joins TRBV15 to TRBJ1-5; no clear D. The CDR3 is made up of 14 amino acids. Germline assignment: CDR1 LNHNV and CDR2 YYDKDF (reference sequence). The germline V and J ends were trimmed by 7 bases and 0 bases, with 10 bases remaining between them. DNA of the CDR3: TGTGCCACCAACCCCGAGATTAGCAATCAGCCCCAGCATTTT. Protein sequence: CATNPEISNQPQHF.

The rearrangement links TRBV5-6 to TRBJ2-3; TRBD2 agrees at 9 bases. The V and J ends lost 8 bases and 0 bases, in that order; junction bases with no gene match: 13. The CDR3 runs 17 residues. Germline CDR1 SGHDT, CDR2 YYEEEE. CDR3: CASERRRTSGSTDTQYF. The CDR3 region has the DNA TGTGCCAGTGAGCGACGGCGCACTAGCGGGAGCACAGATACGCAGTATTTT.

The rearrangement joins TRBV9 to TRBJ1-2; unclear D gene. This CDR3 comprises 11 residues. V gave up 4 bases and J gave up 8 bases, with 9 bases separating them. Germline-derived CDR1 and CDR2 are SGDLS and YYNGEE. CDR3 protein: CASSSNRGYTF. The CDR3 nucleotides are TGTGCCAGCAGCTCCAACCGGGGCTACACCTTC.

A few counts support this clone. The rearrangement links TRBV4-1 to TRBJ2-7; 7 nucleotides agree with TRBD2. Germline values: CDR1 MGHRA, CDR2 YSYEKL. V was clipped by 1 base and J by 2 bases; unmatched bases: 8. The CDR3 has 16 residues. The CDR3 bases are TGCGCCAGCAGCCAAGGGGAACTAGCGAGTCCCTACGAGCAGTACTTC. Its protein is CASSQGELASPYEQYF.